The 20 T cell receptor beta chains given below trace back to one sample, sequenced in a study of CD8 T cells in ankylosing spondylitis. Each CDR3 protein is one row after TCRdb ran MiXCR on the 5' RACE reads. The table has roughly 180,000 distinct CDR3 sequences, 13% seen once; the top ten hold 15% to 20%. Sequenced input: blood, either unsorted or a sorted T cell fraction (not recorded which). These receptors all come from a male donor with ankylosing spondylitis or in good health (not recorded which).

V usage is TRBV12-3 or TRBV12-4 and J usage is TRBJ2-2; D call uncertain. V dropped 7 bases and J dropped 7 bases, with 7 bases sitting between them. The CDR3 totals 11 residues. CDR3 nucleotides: TGTGCCAGCATCACCAACGGGGAGCTGTTTTTT. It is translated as CASITNGELFF.

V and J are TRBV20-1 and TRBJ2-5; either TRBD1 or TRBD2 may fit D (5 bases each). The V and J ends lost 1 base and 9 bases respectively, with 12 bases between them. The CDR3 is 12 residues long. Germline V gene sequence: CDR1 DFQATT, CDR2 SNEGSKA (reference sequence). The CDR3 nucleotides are TGCAGTGCTAGAGCCGACCCGGGGCCCCAGTACTTC. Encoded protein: CSARADPGPQYF.

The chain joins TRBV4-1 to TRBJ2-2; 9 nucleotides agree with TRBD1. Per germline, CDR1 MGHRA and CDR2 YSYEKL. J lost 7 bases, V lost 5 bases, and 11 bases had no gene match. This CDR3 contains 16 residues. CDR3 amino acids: CASSSSGDRVVGELFF. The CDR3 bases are TGCGCCAGCAGCTCCTCGGGGGACAGGGTTGTCGGGGAGCTGTTTTTT.

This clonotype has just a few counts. This CDR3 is CASSLEGVTGANYGYTF. The CDR3 DNA is TGTGCCAGCAGCTTAGAAGGAGTTACGGGTGCAAACTATGGCTACACCTTC. The V gene is TRBV7-9, the J gene TRBJ1-2; no reliable D call. With 1 base removed from V and 2 bases from J, the gap between germline ends came to 17 bases. This CDR3 comprises 17 residues. Germline CDR1 and CDR2: SEHNR and FQNEAQ (reference sequence).

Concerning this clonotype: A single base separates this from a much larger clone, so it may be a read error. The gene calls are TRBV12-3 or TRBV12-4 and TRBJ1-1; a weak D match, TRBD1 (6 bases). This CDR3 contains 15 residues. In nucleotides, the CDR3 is TGTGTCAGCAGTCCTACGGGACACGGGAACACTGAAGCTTTCTTT. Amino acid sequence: CVSSPTGHGNTEAFF.

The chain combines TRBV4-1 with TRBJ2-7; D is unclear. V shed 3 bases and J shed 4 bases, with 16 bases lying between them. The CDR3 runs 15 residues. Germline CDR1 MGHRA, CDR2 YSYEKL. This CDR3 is CASSQEGRPLYEQYF. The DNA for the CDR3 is TGCGCCAGCAGCCAGGAAGGAAGGCCGTTGTACGAGCAGTACTTC.

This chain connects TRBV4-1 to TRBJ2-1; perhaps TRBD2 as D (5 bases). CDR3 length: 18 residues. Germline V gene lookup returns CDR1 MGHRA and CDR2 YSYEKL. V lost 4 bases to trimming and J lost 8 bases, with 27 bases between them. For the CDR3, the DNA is TGCGCCAGCAGCCCCCTGCGGGCAGCGTTTGGGGTTGGGCATGAGCAGTTCTTC. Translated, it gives CASSPLRAAFGVGHEQFF.

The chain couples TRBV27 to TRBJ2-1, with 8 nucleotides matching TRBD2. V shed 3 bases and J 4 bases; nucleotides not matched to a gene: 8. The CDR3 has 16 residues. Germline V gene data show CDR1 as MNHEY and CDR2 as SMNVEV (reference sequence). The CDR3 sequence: CASSFPAGASYNEQFF. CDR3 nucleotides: TGTGCCAGCAGTTTCCCAGCGGGAGCCTCTTACAATGAGCAGTTCTTC.

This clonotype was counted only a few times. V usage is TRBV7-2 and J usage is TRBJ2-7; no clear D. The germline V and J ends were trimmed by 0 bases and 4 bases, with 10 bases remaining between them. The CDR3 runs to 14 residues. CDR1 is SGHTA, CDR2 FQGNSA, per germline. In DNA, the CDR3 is TGTGCCAGCAGCTTAGCGGGTCGCCCATACGAGCAGTACTTC. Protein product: CASSLAGRPYEQYF.

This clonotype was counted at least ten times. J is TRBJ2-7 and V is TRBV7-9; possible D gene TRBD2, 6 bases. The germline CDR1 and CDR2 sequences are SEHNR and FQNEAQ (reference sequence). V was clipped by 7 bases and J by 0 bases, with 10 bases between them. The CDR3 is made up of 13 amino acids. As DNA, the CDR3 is TGTGCCAGCATGCGGGGATACTCCTACGAGCAGTACTTC. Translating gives CASMRGYSYEQYF. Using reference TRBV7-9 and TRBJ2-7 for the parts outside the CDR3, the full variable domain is DTGVSQNPRHKITKRGQNVTFRCDPISEHNRLYWYRQTLGQGPEFLTYFQNEAQLEKSRLLSDRFSAERPKGSFSTLEIQRTEQGDSAMYLCASMRGYSYEQYFGPGTRLTVT.

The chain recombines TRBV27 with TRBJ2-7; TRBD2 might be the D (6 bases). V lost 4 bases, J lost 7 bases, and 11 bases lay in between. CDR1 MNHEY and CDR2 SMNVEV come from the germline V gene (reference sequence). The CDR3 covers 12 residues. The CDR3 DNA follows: TGTGCCAGCAGTTCGGGACTGCCTGAGCAGTACTTC. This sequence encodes CASSSGLPEQYF.

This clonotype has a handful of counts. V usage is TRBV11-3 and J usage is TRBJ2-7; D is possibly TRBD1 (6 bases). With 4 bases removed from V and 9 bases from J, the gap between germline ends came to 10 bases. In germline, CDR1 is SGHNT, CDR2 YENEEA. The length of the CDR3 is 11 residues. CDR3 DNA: TGTGCCAGCAGCTCCGAGGGGGTGCAGTACTTC. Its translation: CASSSEGVQYF.

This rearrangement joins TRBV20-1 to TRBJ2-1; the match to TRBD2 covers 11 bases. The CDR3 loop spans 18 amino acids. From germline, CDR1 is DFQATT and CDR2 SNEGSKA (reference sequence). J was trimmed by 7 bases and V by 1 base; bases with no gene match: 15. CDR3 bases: TGCAGTGCTAGAGTTCGGACTAGCGGGTCCGGCGGTGTGAATGAGCAGTTCTTC. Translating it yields CSARVRTSGSGGVNEQFF.

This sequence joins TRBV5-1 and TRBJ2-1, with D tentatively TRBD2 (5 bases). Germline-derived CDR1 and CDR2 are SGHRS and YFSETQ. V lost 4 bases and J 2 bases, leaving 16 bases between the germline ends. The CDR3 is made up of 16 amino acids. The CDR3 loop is CASSHEGGLAYNEQFF. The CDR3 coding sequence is TGCGCCAGCAGCCACGAAGGCGGGCTTGCCTACAATGAGCAGTTCTTC.

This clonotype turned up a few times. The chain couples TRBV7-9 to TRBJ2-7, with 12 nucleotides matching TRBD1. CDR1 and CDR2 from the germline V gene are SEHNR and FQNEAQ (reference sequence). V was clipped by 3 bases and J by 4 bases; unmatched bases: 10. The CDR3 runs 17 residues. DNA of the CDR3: TGTGCCAGCAGCTTTAGACCCGGGACAGGGGGCGAGTACGAGCAGTACTTC. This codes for CASSFRPGTGGEYEQYF.

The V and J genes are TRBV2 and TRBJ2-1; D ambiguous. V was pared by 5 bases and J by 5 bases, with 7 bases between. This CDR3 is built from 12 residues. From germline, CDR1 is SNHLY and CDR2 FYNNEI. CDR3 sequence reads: CASSPWNNEQFF. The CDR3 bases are TGTGCCAGCAGTCCCTGGAACAATGAGCAGTTCTTC. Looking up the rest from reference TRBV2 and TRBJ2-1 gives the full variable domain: EPEVTQTPSHQVTQMGQEVILRCVPISNHLYFYWYRQILGQKVEFLVSFYNNEISEKSEIFDDQFSVERPDGSNFTLKIRSTKLEDSAMYFCASSPWNNEQFFGPGTRLTVL.

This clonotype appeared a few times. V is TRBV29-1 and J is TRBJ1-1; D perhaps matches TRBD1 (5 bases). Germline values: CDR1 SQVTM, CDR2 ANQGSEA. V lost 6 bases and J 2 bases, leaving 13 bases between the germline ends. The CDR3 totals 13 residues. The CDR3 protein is CSVTTAFNTEAFF. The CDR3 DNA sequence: TGCAGCGTCACGACAGCCTTTAACACTGAAGCTTTCTTT.

CDR3 bases: TGCGCCAGCAGCTTGGACGCTGCGGGCCCTACCGGGGAGCTGTTTTTT. Translating gives CASSLDAAGPTGELFF. This sequence joins TRBV5-1 and TRBJ2-2, with D possibly being TRBD2 (5 bases). Trimming shortened V by 0 bases and J by 5 bases, and 14 bases separated the two germline ends. Germline V gene sequence: CDR1 SGHRS, CDR2 YFSETQ. The CDR3 contains 16 residues. The whole variable domain, filled in from reference TRBV5-1 and TRBJ2-2, reads KAGVTQTPRYLIKTRGQQVTLSCSPISGHRSVSWYQQTPGQGLQFLFEYFSETQRNKGNFPGRFSGRQFSNSRSEMNVSTLELGDSALYLCASSLDAAGPTGELFFGEGSRLTVL.

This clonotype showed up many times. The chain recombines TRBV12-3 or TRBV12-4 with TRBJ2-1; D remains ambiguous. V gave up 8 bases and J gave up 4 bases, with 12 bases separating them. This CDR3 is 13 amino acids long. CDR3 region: CASLKTSYNEQFF. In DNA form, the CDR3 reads TGTGCCAGCTTGAAAACCTCTTACAATGAGCAGTTCTTC.

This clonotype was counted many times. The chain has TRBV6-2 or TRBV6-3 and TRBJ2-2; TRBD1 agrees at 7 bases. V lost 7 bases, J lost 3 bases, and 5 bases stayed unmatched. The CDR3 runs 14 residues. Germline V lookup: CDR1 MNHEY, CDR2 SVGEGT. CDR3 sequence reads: CASILGQHTGELFF. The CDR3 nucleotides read TGTGCCAGCATCCTGGGACAGCACACCGGGGAGCTGTTTTTT.